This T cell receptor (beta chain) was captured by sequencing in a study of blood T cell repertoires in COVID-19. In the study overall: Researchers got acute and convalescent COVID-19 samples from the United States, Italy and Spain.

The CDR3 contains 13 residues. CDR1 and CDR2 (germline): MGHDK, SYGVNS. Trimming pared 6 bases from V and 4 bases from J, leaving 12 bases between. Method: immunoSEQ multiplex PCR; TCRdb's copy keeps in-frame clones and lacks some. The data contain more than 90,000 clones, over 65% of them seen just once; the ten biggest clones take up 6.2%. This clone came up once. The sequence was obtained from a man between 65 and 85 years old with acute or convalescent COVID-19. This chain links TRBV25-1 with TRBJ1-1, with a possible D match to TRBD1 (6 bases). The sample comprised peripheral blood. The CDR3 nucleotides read TGTGCCAGCAGAGGGAGACAGGCCACTGAAGCTTTCTTT. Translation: CASRGRQATEAFF.